One sample yielded the 5 T cell receptor beta chains listed below, sequenced in a study of beta chain features in type 1 diabetes. The authors reverse transcribed all of the isolated RNA, so sequencing captured expressed TCRB transcripts. Only in-frame clones appear in the TCRdb table, and some are missing; sequencing was by immunoSEQ multiplex PCR. The repertoire includes around 400,000 clones, more than 13% of them detected once, and more than 0.015% sits in the top ten. Material for sequencing was naive CD4+ T cells from blood. Receptor source: a woman between 18 and 30 years old in good health.

The chain combines TRBV7-9 with TRBJ2-1; 8 bases align to TRBD2. This CDR3 has 13 residues. Trimming removed 6 bases from V and 7 bases from J; junction bases left unmatched: 5. The germline CDR1 and CDR2 sequences are SEHNR and FQNEAQ (reference sequence). CDR3 amino acids: CASSLTSDNEQFF. CDR3 nucleotides: TGTGCCAGCAGTTTGACTAGCGATAATGAGCAGTTCTTC.

The chain couples TRBV25-1 to TRBJ2-7; 10 bases map to TRBD1. The CDR3 contains 14 residues. Trimming cost V 6 bases and J 4 bases; bases outside gene matches: 6. Germline CDR1 MGHDK, CDR2 SYGVNS. CDR3 DNA sequence: TGTGCCAGCAGGAGACAGGGGGCGACTTACGAGCAGTACTTC. Translation gives CASRRQGATYEQYF.

This rearrangement joins TRBV7-8 to TRBJ2-7; TRBD1 aligns across 7 bases. The V and J ends lost 2 bases and 6 bases, in that order; junction bases with no gene match: 4. This CDR3 has 13 amino acids. The germline gives CDR1 SGHVS, CDR2 FQNEAQ. The CDR3 loop reads CASSLSTGSEQYF. CDR3 coding DNA: TGTGCCAGCAGCTTATCGACAGGGTCCGAGCAGTACTTC.

The chain is built from TRBV27 and TRBJ1-2; D is undetermined. This CDR3 region has 12 residues. Germline CDR1 and CDR2: MNHEY and SMNVEV (reference sequence). V lost 3 bases, J lost 8 bases, and 10 bases lay in between. CDR3 DNA sequence: TGTGCCAGCAGTTTCGGGAGAGGAGGCTACACCTTC. Translated: CASSFGRGGYTF.

The sample holds a few counts of this clone. The chain has TRBV6-6 and TRBJ1-2; D unclear. The CDR3 totals 14 residues. Trimming pared 1 base from V and 4 bases from J, leaving 10 bases between. Germline assignment: CDR1 MNHNY and CDR2 SVGAGI (reference sequence). The CDR3 loop reads CASSYWGDGYGYTF. In DNA form, the CDR3 reads TGTGCCAGCAGTTACTGGGGAGACGGCTATGGCTACACCTTC.